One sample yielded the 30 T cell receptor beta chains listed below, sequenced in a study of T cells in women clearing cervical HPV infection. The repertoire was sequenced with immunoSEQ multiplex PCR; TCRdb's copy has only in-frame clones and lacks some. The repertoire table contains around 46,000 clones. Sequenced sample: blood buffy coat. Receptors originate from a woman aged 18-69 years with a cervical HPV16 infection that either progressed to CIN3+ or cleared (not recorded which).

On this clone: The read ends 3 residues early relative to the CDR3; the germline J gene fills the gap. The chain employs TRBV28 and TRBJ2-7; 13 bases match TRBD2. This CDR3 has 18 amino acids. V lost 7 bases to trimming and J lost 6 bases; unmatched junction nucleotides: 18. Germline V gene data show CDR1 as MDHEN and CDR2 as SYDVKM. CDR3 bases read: TGTGCCAGCAACAACCCATATACTAGCGGGAGGGCCAGACGCGAG. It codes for CASNNPYTSGRARRE. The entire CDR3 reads CASNNPYTSGRARREQYF.

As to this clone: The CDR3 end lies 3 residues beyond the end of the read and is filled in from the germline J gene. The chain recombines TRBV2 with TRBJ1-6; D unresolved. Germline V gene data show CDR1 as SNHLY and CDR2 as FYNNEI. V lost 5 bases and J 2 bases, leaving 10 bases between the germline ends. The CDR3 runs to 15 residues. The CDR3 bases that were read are TGTGCCAGCAGTCCCGACAACCCCTATAATTCACCC. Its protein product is CASSPDNPYNSP. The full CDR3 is CASSPDNPYNSPLHF.

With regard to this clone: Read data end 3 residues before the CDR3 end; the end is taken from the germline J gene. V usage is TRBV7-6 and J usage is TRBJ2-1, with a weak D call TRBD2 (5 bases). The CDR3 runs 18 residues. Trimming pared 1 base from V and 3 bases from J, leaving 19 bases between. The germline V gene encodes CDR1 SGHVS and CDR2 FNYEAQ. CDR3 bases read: TGTGCCAGCAGCTTAGGCAGACAACGGGGATCGATCTACAATGAG. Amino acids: CASSLGRQRGSIYNE. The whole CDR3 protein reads CASSLGRQRGSIYNEQFF.

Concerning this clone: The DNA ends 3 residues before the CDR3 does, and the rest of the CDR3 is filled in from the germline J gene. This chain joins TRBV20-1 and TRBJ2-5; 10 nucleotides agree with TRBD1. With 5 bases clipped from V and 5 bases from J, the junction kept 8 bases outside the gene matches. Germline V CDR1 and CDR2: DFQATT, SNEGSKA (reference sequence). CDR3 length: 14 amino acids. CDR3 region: CSAPGTGELETQYF. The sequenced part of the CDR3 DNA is TGCAGTGCTCCCGGGACAGGGGAATTGGAGACC.

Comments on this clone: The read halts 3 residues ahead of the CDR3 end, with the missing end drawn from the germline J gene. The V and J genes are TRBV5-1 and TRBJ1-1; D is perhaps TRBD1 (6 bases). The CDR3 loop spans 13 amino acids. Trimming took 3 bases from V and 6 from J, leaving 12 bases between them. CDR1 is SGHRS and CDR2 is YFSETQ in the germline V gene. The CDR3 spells CASSYGQSPEAFF. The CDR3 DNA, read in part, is TGCGCCAGCAGCTACGGACAGTCCCCTGAA.

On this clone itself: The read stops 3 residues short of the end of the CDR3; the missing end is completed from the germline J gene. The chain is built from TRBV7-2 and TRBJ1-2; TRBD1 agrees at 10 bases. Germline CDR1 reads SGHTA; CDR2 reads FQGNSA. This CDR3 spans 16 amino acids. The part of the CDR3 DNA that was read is TGTGCCAGCAGCTTAGCGTTGACAGGGGGCTTAGGGGGC. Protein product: CASSLALTGGLGG. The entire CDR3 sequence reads CASSLALTGGLGGYTF.

CDR3 in amino acids: CASSLAGGEDTQYF. Partial CDR3 DNA: TGTGCCAGCAGCTTAGCCGGGGGGGAGGATACG. This rearrangement joins TRBV11-3 to TRBJ2-3, with 8 nucleotides matching TRBD2. The read finishes 3 residues shy of the CDR3 end, and the germline J gene is used to complete it. In germline, CDR1 is SGHNT, CDR2 YENEEA. J was trimmed by 6 bases and V by 1 base; bases with no gene match: 3. This CDR3 region has 14 residues. Based on the CDR3 plus reference TRBV11-3 and TRBJ2-3, the full variable domain is EAGVVQSPRYKIIEKKQPVAFWCNPISGHNTLYWYLQNLGQGPELLIRYENEEAVDDSQLPKDRFSAERLKGVDSTLKIQPAELGDSAVYLCASSLAGGEDTQYFGPGTRLTVL.

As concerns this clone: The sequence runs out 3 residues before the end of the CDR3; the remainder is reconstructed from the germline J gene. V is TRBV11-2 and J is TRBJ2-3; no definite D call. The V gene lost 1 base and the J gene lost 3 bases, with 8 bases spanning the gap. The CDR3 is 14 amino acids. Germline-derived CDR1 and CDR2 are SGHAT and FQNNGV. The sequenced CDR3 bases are TGTGCCAGCAGCTTAGGCCAGAAAACAGATACG. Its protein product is CASSLGQKTDT. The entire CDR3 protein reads CASSLGQKTDTQYF.

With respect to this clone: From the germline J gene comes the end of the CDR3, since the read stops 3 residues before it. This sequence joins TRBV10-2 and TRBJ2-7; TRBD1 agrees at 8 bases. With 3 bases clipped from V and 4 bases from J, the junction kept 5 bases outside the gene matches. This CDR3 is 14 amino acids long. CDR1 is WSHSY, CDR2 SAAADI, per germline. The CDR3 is CASSDDRGFYEQYF. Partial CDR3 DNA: TGCGCCAGCAGTGATGACAGGGGTTTTTACGAG.

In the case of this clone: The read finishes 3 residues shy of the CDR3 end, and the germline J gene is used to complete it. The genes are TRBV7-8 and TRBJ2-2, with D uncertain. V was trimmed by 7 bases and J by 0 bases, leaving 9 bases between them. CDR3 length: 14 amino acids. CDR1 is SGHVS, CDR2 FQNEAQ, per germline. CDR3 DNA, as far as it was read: TGTGCCAGCACCTACTTAGCGAACACCGGGGAG. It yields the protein CASTYLANTGE. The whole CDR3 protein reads CASTYLANTGELFF.

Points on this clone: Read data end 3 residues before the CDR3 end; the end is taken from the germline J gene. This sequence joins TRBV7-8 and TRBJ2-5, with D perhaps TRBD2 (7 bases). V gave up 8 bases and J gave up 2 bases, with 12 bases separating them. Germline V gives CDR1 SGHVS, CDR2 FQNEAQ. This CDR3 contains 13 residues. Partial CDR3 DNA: TGTGCCAGCGGACTAGGGGGTCAAGAGACC. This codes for CASGLGGQET. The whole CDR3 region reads CASGLGGQETQYF.

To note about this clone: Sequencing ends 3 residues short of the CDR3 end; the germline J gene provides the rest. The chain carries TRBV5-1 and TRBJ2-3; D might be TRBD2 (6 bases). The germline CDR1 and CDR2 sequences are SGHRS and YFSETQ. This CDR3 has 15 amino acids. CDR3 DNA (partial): TGCGCCAGCAGCTTGGGCCCAGGACTACAAGAGACG. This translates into CASSLGPGLQET. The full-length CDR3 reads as CASSLGPGLQETQYF.

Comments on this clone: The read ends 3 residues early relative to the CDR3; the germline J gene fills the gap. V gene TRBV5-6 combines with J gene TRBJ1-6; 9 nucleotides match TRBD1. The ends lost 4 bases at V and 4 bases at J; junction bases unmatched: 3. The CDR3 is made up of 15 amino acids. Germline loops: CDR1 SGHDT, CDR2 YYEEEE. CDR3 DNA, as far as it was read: TGTGCCAGCAGCCAGGACAGGGGATATAATTCACCC. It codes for CASSQDRGYNSP. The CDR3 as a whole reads CASSQDRGYNSPLHF. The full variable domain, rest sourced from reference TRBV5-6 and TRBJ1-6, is DAGVTQSPTHLIKTRGQQVTLRCSPKSGHDTVSWYQQALGQGPQFIFQYYEEEERQRGNFPDRFSGHQFPNYSSELNVNALLLGDSALYLCASSQDRGYNSPLHFGNGTRLTVT.

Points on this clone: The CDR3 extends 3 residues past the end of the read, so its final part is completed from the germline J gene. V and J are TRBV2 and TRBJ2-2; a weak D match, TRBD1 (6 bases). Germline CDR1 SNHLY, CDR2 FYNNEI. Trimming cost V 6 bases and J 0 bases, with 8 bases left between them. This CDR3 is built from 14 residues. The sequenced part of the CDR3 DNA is TGTGCCAGCAGGGACAGCACGAACACCGGGGAG. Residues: CASRDSTNTGE. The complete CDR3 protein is CASRDSTNTGELFF.

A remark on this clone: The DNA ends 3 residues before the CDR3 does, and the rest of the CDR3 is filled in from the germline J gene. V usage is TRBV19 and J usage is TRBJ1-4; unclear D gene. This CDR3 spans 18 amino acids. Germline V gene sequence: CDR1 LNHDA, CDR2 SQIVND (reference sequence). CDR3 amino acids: CASSVASGSRSRANVLFF. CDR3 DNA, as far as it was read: TGTGCCAGTAGTGTAGCTAGCGGGAGCCGATCTCGAGCCAACGTA.

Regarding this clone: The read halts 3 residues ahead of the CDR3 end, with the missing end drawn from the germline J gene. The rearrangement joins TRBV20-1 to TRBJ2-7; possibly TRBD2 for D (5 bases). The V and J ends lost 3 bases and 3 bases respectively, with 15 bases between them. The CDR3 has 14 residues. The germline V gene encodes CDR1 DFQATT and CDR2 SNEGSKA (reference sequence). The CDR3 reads CSASIAGLLYEQYF. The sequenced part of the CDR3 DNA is TGCAGTGCTAGTATAGCCGGACTCCTCTACGAG.

CDR3 DNA, as far as it was read: TGTGCCAGCCGCACTCTCGGACACCAGGACACTGAA. Protein sequence: CASRTLGHQDTE. The CDR3 in full is CASRTLGHQDTEAFF. V usage is TRBV18 and J usage is TRBJ1-1; TRBD1 is a possible D gene (5 bases). The DNA ends 3 residues before the CDR3 does, and the rest of the CDR3 is filled in from the germline J gene. V shed 8 bases and J shed 3 bases, with 19 bases lying between them. Looked up from germline, CDR1 is KGHSH and CDR2 is LQKENI. CDR3 length equals 15 residues.

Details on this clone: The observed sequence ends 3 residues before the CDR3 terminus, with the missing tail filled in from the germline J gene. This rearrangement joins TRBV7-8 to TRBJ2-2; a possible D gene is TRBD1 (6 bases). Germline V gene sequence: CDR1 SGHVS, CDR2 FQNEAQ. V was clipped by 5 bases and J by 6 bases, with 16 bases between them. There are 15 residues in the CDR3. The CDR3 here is CASSLTSGAAGELFF. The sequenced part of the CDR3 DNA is TGTGCCAGCAGCCTAACGTCAGGGGCCGCCGGGGAG.

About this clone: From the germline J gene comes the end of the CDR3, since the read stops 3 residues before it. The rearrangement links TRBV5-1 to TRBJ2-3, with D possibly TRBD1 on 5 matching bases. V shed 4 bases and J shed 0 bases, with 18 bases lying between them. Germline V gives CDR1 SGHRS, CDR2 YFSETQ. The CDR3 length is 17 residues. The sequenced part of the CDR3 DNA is TGCGCCAGCAGCCATCGACAGATCGACCTGAGCACAGATACG. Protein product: CASSHRQIDLSTDT. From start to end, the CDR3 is CASSHRQIDLSTDTQYF.

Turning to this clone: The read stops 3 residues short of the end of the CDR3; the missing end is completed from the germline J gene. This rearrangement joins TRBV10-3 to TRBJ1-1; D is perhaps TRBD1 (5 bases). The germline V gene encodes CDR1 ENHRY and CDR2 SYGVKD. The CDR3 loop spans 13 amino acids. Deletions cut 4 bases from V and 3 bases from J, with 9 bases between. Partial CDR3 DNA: TGTGCCATCAGTGGCAGGGATTACACTGAA. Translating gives CAISGRDYTE. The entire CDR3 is CAISGRDYTEAFF.

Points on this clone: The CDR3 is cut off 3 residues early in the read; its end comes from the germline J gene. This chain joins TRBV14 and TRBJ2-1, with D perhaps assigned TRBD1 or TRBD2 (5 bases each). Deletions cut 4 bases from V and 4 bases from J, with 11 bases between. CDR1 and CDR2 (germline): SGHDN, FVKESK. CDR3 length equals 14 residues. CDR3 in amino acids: CASSRRGAYNEQFF. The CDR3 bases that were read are TGTGCCAGCAGCCGAAGAGGGGCATACAATGAG. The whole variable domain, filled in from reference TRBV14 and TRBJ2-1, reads EAGVTQFPSHSVIEKGQTVTLRCDPISGHDNLYWYRRVMGKEIKFLLHFVKESKQDESGMPNNRFLAERTGGTYSTLKVQPAELEDSGVYFCASSRRGAYNEQFFGPGTRLTVL.

CDR3 sequence reads: CASSPGLAGVTGYEQYF. The part of the CDR3 DNA that was read is TGTGCCAGCAGTCCGGGACTAGCGGGAGTGACCGGCTACGAG. The rearrangement uses TRBV6-2 or TRBV6-3 and TRBJ2-7; TRBD2 matches at 14 bases. The read comes to an end 3 residues before the CDR3 does, leaving the germline J gene to fill in the end. The CDR3 is 17 residues long. Germline CDR1 MNHEY, CDR2 SVGEGT. J gave up 3 bases and V 5 bases, and 9 bases lay outside the gene matches.

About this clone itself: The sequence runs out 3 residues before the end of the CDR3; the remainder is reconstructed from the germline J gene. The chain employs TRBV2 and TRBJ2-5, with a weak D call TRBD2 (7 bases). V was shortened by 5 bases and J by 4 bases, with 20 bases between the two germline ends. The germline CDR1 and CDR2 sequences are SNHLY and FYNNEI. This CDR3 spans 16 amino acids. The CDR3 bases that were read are TGTGCCAGCAGTCCCTGGGGGGCTAGCGGTGCAGAGACC. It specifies CASSPWGASGAET. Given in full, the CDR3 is CASSPWGASGAETQYF. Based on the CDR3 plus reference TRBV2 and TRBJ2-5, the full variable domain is EPEVTQTPSHQVTQMGQEVILRCVPISNHLYFYWYRQILGQKVEFLVSFYNNEISEKSEIFDDQFSVERPDGSNFTLKIRSTKLEDSAMYFCASSPWGASGAETQYFGPGTRLLVL.

CDR3 sequence reads: CAFRLAGGPPDTQYF. Incomplete CDR3 DNA: TGTGCCTTTCGCCTAGCGGGAGGGCCACCAGATACG. The chain employs TRBV2 and TRBJ2-3; 12 nucleotides align to TRBD2. The missing CDR3 end, 3 residues past where the read stops, is filled in from the germline J gene. This CDR3 has 15 amino acids. Germline V gives CDR1 SNHLY, CDR2 FYNNEI. The V and J ends lost 11 bases and 4 bases, in that order; junction bases with no gene match: 10.

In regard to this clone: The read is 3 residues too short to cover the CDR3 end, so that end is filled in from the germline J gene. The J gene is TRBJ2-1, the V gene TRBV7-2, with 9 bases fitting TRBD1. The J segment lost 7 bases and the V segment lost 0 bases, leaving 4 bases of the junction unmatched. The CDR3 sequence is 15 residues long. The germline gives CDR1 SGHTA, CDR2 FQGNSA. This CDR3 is CASSLAGQGRNEQFF. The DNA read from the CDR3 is TGTGCCAGCAGCTTAGCTGGACAGGGGCGGAATGAG.

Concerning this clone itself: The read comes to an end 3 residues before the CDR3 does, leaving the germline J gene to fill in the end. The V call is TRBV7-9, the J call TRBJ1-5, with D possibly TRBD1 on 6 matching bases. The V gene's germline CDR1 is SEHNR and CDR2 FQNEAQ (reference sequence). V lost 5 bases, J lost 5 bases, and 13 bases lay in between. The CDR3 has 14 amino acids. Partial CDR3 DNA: TGTGCCAGCAGCCAAACGGGACAAGATCAGCCC. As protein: CASSQTGQDQP. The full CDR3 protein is CASSQTGQDQPQHF.

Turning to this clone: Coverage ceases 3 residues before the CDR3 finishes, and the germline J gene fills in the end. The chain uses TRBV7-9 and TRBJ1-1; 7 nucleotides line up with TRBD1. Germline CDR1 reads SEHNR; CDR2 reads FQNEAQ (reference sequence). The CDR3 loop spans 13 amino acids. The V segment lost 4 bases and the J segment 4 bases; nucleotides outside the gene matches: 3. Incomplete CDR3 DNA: TGTGCCAGCAGCTCTGGGACAGCCACTGAA. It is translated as CASSSGTATE. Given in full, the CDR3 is CASSSGTATEAFF.

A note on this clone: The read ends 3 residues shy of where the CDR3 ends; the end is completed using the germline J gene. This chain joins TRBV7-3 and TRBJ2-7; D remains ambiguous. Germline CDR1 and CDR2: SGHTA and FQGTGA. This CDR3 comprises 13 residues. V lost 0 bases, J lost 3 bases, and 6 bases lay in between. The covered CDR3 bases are TGTGCCAGCAGCTTAACGTCAGGCTACGAG. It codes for CASSLTSGYE. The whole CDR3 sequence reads CASSLTSGYEQYF. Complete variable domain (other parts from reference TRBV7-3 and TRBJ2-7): GAGVSQTPSNKVTEKGKYVELRCDPISGHTALYWYRQSLGQGPEFLIYFQGTGAADDSGLPNDRFFAVRPEGSVSTLKIQRTERGDSAVYLCASSLTSGYEQYFGPGTRLTVT.

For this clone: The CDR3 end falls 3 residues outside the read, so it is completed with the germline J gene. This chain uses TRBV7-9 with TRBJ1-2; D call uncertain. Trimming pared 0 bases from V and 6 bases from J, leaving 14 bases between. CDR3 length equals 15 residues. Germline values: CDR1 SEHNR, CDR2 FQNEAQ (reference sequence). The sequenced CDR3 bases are TGTGCCAGCAGCTTAGCGTCGTCAGGTAAAGATGGC. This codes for CASSLASSGKDG. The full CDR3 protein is CASSLASSGKDGYTF.

The sequenced part of the CDR3 DNA is TGCGCCAGCAGCTTAGCGGACAGCTCCTACAATGAG. Protein: CASSLADSSYNE. The whole CDR3 sequence is CASSLADSSYNEQFF. This chain connects TRBV5-1 to TRBJ2-1; tentative D call: TRBD1 (6 bases). The read is 3 residues too short to cover the CDR3 end, so that end is filled in from the germline J gene. Germline lookup yields CDR1 SGHRS and CDR2 YFSETQ. The CDR3 has 15 amino acids. V lost 2 bases to trimming and J lost 0 bases, with 9 bases between them. The entire variable domain, with the rest obtained from reference TRBV5-1 and TRBJ2-1, is as follows: KAGVTQTPRYLIKTRGQQVTLSCSPISGHRSVSWYQQTPGQGLQFLFEYFSETQRNKGNFPGRFSGRQFSNSRSEMNVSTLELGDSALYLCASSLADSSYNEQFFGPGTRLTVL.